This T cell receptor (beta chain) was recovered during a study of PD-1 blockade in classical Hodgkin lymphoma. Study-wide results and limits: Significantly greater TCR diversity emerged by C4D1 in CD4+ cells but not CD8+ cells.

This clone appeared a few times. Its antigen is not known. The CDR3 is 14 residues long. J was trimmed by 9 bases and V by 7 bases; bases with no gene match: 6. CDR1 is MNHEY, CDR2 SVGAGI, per germline. Sequencing was performed with immunoSEQ multiplex PCR; in TCRdb, only in-frame clones are kept and a portion is missing. The top ten clones hold roughly 11% of a sample with about 46,000 clones, about three quarters of them seen once. Following autologous stem cell transplantation, relapse occurred in every patient, and exposure to brentuximab vedotin varied. The chain joins TRBV6-5 to TRBJ2-1; TRBD2 matches 13 bases. The source is a human donor with classical Hodgkin lymphoma. The sequenced sample was peripheral blood mononuclear cells (PBMCs), obtained at baseline. Written as DNA, the CDR3 is TGTGCCAGCAAACCGGGACTAGCGGGATTTGAGCAGTTCTTC. Amino acid sequence: CASKPGLAGFEQFF.